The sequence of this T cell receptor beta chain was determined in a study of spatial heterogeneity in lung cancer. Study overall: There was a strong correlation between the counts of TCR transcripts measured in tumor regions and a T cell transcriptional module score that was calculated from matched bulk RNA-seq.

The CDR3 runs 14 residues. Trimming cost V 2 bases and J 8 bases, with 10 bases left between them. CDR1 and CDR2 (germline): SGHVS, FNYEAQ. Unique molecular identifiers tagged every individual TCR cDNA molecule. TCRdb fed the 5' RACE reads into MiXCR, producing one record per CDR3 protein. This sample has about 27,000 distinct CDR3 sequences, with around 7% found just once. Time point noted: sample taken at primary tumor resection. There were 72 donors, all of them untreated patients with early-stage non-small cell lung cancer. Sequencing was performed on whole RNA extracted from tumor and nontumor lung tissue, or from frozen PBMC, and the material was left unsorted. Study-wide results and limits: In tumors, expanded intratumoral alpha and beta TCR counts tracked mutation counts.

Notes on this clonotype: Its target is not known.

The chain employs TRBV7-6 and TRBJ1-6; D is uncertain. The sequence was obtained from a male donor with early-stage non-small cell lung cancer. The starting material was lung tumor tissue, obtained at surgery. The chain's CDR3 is CASSLRSGYSPLHF. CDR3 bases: TGTGCCAGCAGCTTACGGTCGGGATATTCACCCCTCCACTTT. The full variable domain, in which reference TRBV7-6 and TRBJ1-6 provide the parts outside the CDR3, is GAGVSQSPRYKVTKRGQDVALRCDPISGHVSLYWYRQALGQGPEFLTYFNYEAQQDKSGLPNDRFSAERPEGSISTLTIQRTEQRDSAMYRCASSLRSGYSPLHFGNGTRLTVT.